This is a list of T cell receptor beta chains from one sample in a study of CXCR3-negative and CXCR3-positive naive CD8 T cells. From the 5' RACE reads, TCRdb lists one entry per CDR3 protein and no DNA. Its clone listing holds some 130,000 distinct CDR3 sequences. Sequencing was done on a sample of naive CXCR3- CD8+ T cells from blood. The receptor source for this set is a human donor in good health. Some clones in this sample may be carry-over from other donors' samples. Each CDR3 is given with its conserved first and last residue.

V gene	J gene	CDR3 protein
TRBV20-1	TRBJ2-3	CSAQRDLAGLVPQTDTQYF
TRBV14	TRBJ2-5	CASSQDLRAETQYF
TRBV5-1	TRBJ2-7	CASSLGGQGAYEQYF
TRBV20-1	TRBJ2-3	CSARDRASGDSDTQYF
TRBV15	TRBJ2-5	CATSRDLAGGEETQYF
TRBV25-1	TRBJ2-3	CASSEWTSGDTDTQYF
TRBV6-6	TRBJ2-1	CASTERMGDLFF
TRBV7-9	TRBJ1-1	CASSPPGGTEAFF
TRBV7-6	TRBJ2-2	CASSGTGKTGELFF
TRBV20-1	TRBJ2-3	CSARDLASSVDTQYF
TRBV29-1	TRBJ2-7	CSVRWGAYEQYF
TRBV3-1	TRBJ2-7	CASSHTGTSGSYEQYF
TRBV6-5	TRBJ2-1	CASGRRYNEQFF
TRBV5-1	TRBJ1-2	CASSLTRDSNYGYTF
TRBV12-3/TRBV12-4	TRBJ2-5	CASSALAGLSETQYF
TRBV7-6	TRBJ2-1	CASSFTIAGEQFF
TRBV10-2	TRBJ2-7	CASRGSAYEQYF
TRBV27	TRBJ2-3	CASIGTIDSSDTQYF
TRBV11-2	TRBJ2-3	CASSLGQGTGTDTQYF
TRBV29-1	TRBJ1-1	CSVLQGAYTEAFF
TRBV19	TRBJ2-1	CASKASSGGAVEQFF
TRBV15	TRBJ2-1	CATSTSSYNEQFF
TRBV12-3/TRBV12-4	TRBJ2-1	CASSLGTFYNEQFF
TRBV14	TRBJ1-2	CASRRQGHHGYTF
TRBV29-1	TRBJ1-2	CSVEDLREGYTF
TRBV4-1	TRBJ2-1	CASSQPPRGEQFF
TRBV15	TRBJ2-3	CATSRSGTDTQYF
TRBV9	TRBJ1-1	CASSPPRGVEAFF
TRBV20-1	TRBJ1-5	CSARIQDHQPQHF